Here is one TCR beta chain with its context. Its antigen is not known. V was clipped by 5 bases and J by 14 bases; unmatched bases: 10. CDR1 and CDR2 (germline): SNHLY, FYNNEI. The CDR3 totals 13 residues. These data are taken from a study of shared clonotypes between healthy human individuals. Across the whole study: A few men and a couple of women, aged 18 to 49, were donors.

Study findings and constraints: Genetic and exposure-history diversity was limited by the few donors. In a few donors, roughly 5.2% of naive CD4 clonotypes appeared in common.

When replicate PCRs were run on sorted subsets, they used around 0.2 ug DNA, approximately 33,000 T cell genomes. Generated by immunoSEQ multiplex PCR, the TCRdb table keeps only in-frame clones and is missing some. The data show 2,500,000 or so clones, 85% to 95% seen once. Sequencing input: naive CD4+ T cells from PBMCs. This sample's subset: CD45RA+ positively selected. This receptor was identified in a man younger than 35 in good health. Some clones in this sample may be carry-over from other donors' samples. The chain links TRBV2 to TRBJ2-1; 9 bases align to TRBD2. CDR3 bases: TGTGCCAGCAGTTTTCTTATTAGCGGGAGTGAGTTCTTC. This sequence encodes CASSFLISGSEFF. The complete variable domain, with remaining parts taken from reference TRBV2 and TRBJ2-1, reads EPEVTQTPSHQVTQMGQEVILRCVPISNHLYFYWYRQILGQKVEFLVSFYNNEISEKSEIFDDQFSVERPDGSNFTLKIRSTKLEDSAMYFCASSFLISGSEFFGPGTRLTVL.